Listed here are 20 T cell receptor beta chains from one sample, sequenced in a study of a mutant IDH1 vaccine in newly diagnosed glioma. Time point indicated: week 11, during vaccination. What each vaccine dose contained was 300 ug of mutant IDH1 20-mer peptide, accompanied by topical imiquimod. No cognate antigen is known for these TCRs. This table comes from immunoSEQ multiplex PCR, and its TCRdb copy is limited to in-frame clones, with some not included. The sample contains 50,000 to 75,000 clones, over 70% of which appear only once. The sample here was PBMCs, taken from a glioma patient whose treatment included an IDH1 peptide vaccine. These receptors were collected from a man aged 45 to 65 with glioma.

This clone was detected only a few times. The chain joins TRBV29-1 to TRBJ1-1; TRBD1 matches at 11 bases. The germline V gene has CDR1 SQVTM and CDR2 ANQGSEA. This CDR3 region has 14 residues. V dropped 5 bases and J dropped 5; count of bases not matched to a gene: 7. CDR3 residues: CSVSVGTGGTEAFF. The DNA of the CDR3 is TGCAGCGTTTCAGTCGGGACAGGGGGGACTGAAGCTTTCTTT.

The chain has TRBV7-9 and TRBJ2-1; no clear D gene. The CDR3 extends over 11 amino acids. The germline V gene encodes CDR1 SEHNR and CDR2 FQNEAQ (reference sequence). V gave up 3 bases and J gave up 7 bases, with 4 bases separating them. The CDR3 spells CASSFDNEQFF. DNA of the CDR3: TGTGCCAGCAGCTTCGATAATGAGCAGTTCTTC.

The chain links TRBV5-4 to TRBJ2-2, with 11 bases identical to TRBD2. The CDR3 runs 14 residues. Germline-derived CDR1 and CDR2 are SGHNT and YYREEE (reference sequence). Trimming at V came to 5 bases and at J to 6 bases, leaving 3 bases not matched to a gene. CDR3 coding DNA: TGTGCCAGCAGAGTAGCGGGGGGGTCCGGGGAGCTGTTTTTT. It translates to CASRVAGGSGELFF.

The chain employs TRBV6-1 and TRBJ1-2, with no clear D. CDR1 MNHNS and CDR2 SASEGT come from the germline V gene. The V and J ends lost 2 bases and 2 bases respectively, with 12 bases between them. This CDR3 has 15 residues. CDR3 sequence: CASSEQAGRNYGYTF. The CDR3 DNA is TGTGCCAGCAGTGAACAAGCAGGCCGGAACTATGGCTACACCTTC.

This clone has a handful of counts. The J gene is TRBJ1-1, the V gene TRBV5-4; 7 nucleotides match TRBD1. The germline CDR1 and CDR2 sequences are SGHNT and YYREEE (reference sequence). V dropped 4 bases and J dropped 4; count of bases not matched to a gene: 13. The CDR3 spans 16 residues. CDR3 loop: CASSLGQVGSGTEAFF. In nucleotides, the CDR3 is TGTGCCAGCAGCCTCGGACAGGTCGGAAGTGGCACTGAAGCTTTCTTT.

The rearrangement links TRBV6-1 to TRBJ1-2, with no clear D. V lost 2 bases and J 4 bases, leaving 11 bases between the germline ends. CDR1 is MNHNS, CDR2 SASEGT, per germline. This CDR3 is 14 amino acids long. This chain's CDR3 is CASSEREGSYGYTF. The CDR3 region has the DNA TGTGCCAGCAGTGAACGGGAGGGAAGCTATGGCTACACCTTC.

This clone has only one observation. This CDR3 is CASSLSRSGANVLTF. Written as DNA, the CDR3 is TGTGCCAGCAGCTTGTCCCGCTCTGGGGCCAACGTCCTGACTTTC. The genes are TRBV5-4 and TRBJ2-6; D is unclear. Germline V gives CDR1 SGHNT, CDR2 YYREEE (reference sequence). V was pared by 1 base and J by 0 bases, with 5 bases between. The CDR3 extends over 15 amino acids.

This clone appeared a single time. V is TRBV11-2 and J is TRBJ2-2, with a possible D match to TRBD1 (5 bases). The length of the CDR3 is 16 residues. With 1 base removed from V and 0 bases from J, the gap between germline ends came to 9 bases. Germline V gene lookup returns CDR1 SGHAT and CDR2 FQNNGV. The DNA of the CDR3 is TGTGCCAGCAGCTTAGTAGGGGCCACGAACACCGGGGAGCTGTTTTTT. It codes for CASSLVGATNTGELFF.

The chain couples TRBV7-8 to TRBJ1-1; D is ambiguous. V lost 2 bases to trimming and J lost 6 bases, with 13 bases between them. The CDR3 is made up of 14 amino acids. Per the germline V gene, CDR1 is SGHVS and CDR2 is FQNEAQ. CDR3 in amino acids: CASSLRVGLAEAFF. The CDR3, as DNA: TGTGCCAGCAGCTTAAGGGTAGGGTTGGCTGAAGCTTTCTTT.

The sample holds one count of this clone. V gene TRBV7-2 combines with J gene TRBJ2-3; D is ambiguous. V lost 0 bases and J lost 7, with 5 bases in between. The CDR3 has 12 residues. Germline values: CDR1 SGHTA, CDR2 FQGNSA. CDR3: CASSLAVHTQYF. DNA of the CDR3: TGTGCCAGCAGCTTAGCAGTCCATACGCAGTATTTT.

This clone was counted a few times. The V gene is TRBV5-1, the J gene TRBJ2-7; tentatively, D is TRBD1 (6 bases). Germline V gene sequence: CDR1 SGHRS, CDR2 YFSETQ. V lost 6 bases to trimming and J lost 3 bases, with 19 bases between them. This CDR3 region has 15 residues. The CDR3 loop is CASTEPGQGDYEQYF. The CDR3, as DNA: TGCGCCAGCACCGAACCGGGACAAGGTGACTACGAGCAGTACTTC.

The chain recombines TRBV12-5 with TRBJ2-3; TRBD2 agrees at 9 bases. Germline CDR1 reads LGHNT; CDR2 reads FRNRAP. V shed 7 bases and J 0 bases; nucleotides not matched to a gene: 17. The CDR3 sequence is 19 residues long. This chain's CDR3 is CASALGRLAGWSSTDTQYF. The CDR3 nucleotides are TGTGCTAGTGCCTTGGGTCGGCTAGCGGGATGGAGTAGCACAGATACGCAGTATTTT. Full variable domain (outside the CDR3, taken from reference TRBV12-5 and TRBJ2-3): DARVTQTPRHKVTEMGQEVTMRCQPILGHNTVFWYRQTMMQGLELLAYFRNRAPLDDSGMPKDRFSAEMPDATLATLKIQPSEPRDSAVYFCASALGRLAGWSSTDTQYFGPGTRLTVL.

The CDR3 reads CSVVTGGGSLTDTQYF. The CDR3 DNA follows: TGCAGCGTTGTAACGGGAGGAGGCTCTCTTACAGATACGCAGTATTTT. The chain joins TRBV29-1 to TRBJ2-3; 7 bases match TRBD2. The CDR3 has 16 residues. Trimming took 4 bases from V and 3 from J; bases not matched to a gene: 13. Germline lookup yields CDR1 SQVTM and CDR2 ANQGSEA.

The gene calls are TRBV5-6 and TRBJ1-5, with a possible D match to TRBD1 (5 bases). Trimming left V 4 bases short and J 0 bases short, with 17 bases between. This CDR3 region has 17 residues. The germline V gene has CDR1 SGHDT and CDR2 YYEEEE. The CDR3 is CASSQRVRGRSNQPQHF. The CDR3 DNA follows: TGTGCCAGCAGCCAAAGGGTACGGGGACGTAGCAATCAGCCCCAGCATTTT.

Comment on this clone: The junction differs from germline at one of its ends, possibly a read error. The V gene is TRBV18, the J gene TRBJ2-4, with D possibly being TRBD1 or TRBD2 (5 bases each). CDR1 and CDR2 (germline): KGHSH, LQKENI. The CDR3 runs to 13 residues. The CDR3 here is CASSPPLGDIQYF. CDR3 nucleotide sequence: TGTGCCAGCTCCCCACCGTTGGGGGACATTCAGTACTTC.

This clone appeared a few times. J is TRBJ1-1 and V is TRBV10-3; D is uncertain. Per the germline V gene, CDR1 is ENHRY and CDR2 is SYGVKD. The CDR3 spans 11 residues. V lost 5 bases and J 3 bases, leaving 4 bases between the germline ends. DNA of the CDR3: TGTGCCATCAGTCAAGACACTGAAGCTTTCTTT. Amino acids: CAISQDTEAFF.

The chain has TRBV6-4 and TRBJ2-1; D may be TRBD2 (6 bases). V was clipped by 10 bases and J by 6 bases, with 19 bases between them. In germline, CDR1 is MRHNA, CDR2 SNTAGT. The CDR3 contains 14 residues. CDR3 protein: CATREGRGGNEQFF. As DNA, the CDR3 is TGTGCCACCCGAGAGGGACGGGGAGGCAATGAGCAGTTCTTC.

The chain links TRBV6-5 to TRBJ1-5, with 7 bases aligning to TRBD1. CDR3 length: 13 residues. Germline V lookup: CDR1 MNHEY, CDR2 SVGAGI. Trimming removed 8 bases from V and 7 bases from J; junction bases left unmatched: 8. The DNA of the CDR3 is TGTGCCAGCGCAGGGGGAGGAAAGCAGCCCCAGCATTTT. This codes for CASAGGGKQPQHF.

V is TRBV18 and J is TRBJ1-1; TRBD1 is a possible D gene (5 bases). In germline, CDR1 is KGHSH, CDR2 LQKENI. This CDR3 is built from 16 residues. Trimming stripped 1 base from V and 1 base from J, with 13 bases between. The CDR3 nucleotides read TGTGCCAGCTCACCACTCCGGGCCGGGGCGAACACTGAAGCTTTCTTT. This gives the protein CASSPLRAGANTEAFF.

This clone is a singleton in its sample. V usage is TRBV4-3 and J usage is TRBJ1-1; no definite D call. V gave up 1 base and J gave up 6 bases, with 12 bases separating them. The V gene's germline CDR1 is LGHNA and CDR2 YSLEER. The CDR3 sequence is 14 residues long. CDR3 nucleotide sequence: TGCGCCAGCAGCCAAGTAATGCCACCCTCTGAAGCTTTCTTT. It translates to CASSQVMPPSEAFF.